These 30 T cell receptor beta chains were all obtained from the same sample, sequenced in a study of early T cells in non-severe SARS-CoV-2 infection. TCRdb processed the 5' RACE reads anew with MiXCR; each CDR3 protein has one entry. The repertoire includes more than 50,000 distinct CDR3 sequences, 5.5% to 6.5% of them detected once, and roughly 7.1% sits in the top ten. Sequenced sample: whole blood. The receptors here all came from an adult who was a healthcare worker with PCR-confirmed SARS-CoV-2 infection or an uninfected control (not recorded which).

This clonotype was counted many times. This chain connects TRBV20-1 to TRBJ2-3; D remains unclear. Looked up from germline, CDR1 is DFQATT and CDR2 is SNEGSKA (reference sequence). CDR3 length equals 15 residues. The V end was cut by 2 bases, the J end by 0 bases, with 12 bases between. The CDR3 nucleotides are TGCAGTGCTAGACAGGCTAGATCTAGCACAGATACGCAGTATTTT. Protein product: CSARQARSSTDTQYF.

This clonotype was counted at least ten times. The chain recombines TRBV7-9 with TRBJ2-3, with 10 positions matching TRBD2. The CDR3 spans 23 residues. Germline V gives CDR1 SEHNR, CDR2 FQNEAQ (reference sequence). V gave up 5 bases and J gave up 2 bases; unmatched junction bases: 28. The CDR3 bases are TGTGCCAGCAGCACACCTTGGAGACTCCGAAAAGCGGGGGGGCGCCCCAACACAGATACGCAGTATTTT. Translated: CASSTPWRLRKAGGRPNTDTQYF.

There are many counts of this clonotype. This chain uses TRBV5-1 with TRBJ2-6; 7 bases map to TRBD2. Trimming at V came to 9 bases and at J to 5 bases, leaving 11 bases not matched to a gene. CDR3 length: 15 amino acids. The germline V gene has CDR1 SGHRS and CDR2 YFSETQ. CDR3 bases: TGCGCCACCCGGGGAGGGGACGATCGGGCCAACGTCCTGACTTTC. It specifies CATRGGDDRANVLTF. The entire variable domain, with the rest obtained from reference TRBV5-1 and TRBJ2-6, is as follows: KAGVTQTPRYLIKTRGQQVTLSCSPISGHRSVSWYQQTPGQGLQFLFEYFSETQRNKGNFPGRFSGRQFSNSRSEMNVSTLELGDSALYLCATRGGDDRANVLTFGAGSRLTVL.

This clonotype has at least ten counts. The V call is TRBV28, the J call TRBJ1-2; 12 positions agree with TRBD1. J gave up 6 bases and V 2 bases, and 4 bases lay outside the gene matches. The CDR3 is made up of 15 amino acids. Germline values: CDR1 MDHEN, CDR2 SYDVKM. This chain's CDR3 is CASSLGTGGSHGYTF. CDR3 nucleotides: TGTGCCAGCAGTTTAGGGACAGGGGGCAGTCATGGCTACACCTTC.

This clonotype was detected many times. V and J are TRBV15 and TRBJ1-3; D unresolved. Between the trimmed V and J ends, which lost 5 bases and 0 bases, there was a span of 11 bases. This CDR3 has 15 amino acids. Per germline, CDR1 LNHNV and CDR2 YYDKDF (reference sequence). The chain's CDR3 is CATSRGVDSGNTIYF. The DNA for the CDR3 is TGTGCCACCAGCCGAGGAGTGGACTCTGGAAACACCATATATTTT. Filled out from reference TRBV15 and TRBJ1-3, the complete variable domain reads DAMVIQNPRYQVTQFGKPVTLSCSQTLNHNVMYWYQQKSSQAPKLLFHYYDKDFNNEADTPDNFQSRRPNTSFCFLDIRSPGLGDTAMYLCATSRGVDSGNTIYFGEGSWLTVV.

This clonotype was seen ten or more times. The J gene is TRBJ2-3, the V gene TRBV9, with TRBD1 identical over 9 bases. Unmatched junction bases numbered 11, after V lost 3 bases and J lost 0 bases. The CDR3 has 18 amino acids. Germline values: CDR1 SGDLS, CDR2 YYNGEE. CDR3 DNA: TGTGCCAGCAGCGCCGGCTTGGGGGGACAGGGCAGCACAGATACGCAGTATTTT. This gives the protein CASSAGLGGQGSTDTQYF.

This clonotype was recorded at least ten times. The rearrangement joins TRBV6-6 to TRBJ2-3; D is perhaps TRBD2 (5 bases). The CDR3 runs 15 residues. Germline V gene data show CDR1 as MNHNY and CDR2 as SVGAGI (reference sequence). V was pared by 7 bases and J by 0 bases, with 14 bases between. CDR3 DNA sequence: TGTGCCAGCATGGCCCACCGGACTAGCACAGATACGCAGTATTTT. Translating it yields CASMAHRTSTDTQYF.

Ten or more counts support this clonotype. CDR3: CASRPDGAGGYTF. The CDR3 bases are TGCGCCAGCCGACCGGACGGCGCCGGCGGCTACACCTTC. This rearrangement joins TRBV10-2 to TRBJ1-2; D not resolved. This CDR3 contains 13 residues. Trimming shortened V by 8 bases and J by 8 bases, and 18 bases separated the two germline ends. Germline V gives CDR1 WSHSY, CDR2 SAAADI.

The chain links TRBV5-5 to TRBJ1-5; 7 nucleotides align to TRBD1. This CDR3 is 16 amino acids long. V was pared by 4 bases and J by 2 bases, with 9 bases of the junction left unmatched. Germline V CDR1 and CDR2: SGHKS, YYEKEE (reference sequence). CDR3 bases: TGTGCCAGCAGCCCCGGGACAGCCAAAGGCAATCAGCCCCAGCATTTT. This encodes CASSPGTAKGNQPQHF.

The V call is TRBV18, the J call TRBJ2-3; a weak D match, TRBD2 (6 bases). V was clipped by 3 bases and J by 0 bases, with 13 bases between them. Germline V lookup: CDR1 KGHSH, CDR2 LQKENI. The CDR3 consists of 16 residues. The CDR3 DNA is TGTGCCAGCTCACCCCTGCCCAGCGGGAGCACAGATACGCAGTATTTT. Encoded protein: CASSPLPSGSTDTQYF.

J is TRBJ2-2 and V is TRBV5-6, with D possibly being TRBD1 or TRBD2 (5 bases each). V gave up 3 bases and J gave up 2 bases, with 14 bases separating them. The CDR3 contains 16 residues. The germline V gene has CDR1 SGHDT and CDR2 YYEEEE. As DNA, the CDR3 is TGTGCCAGCAGCTCCTCGGGGCTCCTTAACACCGGGGAGCTGTTTTTT. This translates into CASSSSGLLNTGELFF.

In its sample, this clonotype was seen a few times. The chain couples TRBV14 to TRBJ2-2, with D tentatively TRBD1 (5 bases). Germline values: CDR1 SGHDN, CDR2 FVKESK. CDR3 size: 14 residues. V shed 3 bases and J shed 6 bases, with 11 bases lying between them. Written as DNA, the CDR3 is TGTGCCAGCAGCCAGGGGCGACTTGCCGGGGAGCTGTTTTTT. The encoded protein is CASSQGRLAGELFF.

This clonotype was seen many times. The V gene is TRBV13, the J gene TRBJ2-5; tentatively, D is TRBD1 (6 bases). CDR3 length: 15 amino acids. V lost 3 bases, J lost 5 bases, and 16 bases lay in between. Germline V lookup: CDR1 PRHDT, CDR2 FYEKMQ (reference sequence). This chain's CDR3 is CASSLGAREGETQYF. The CDR3 DNA reads as TGTGCCAGCAGCTTGGGGGCCAGGGAAGGGGAGACCCAGTACTTC.

At least ten counts were recorded for this clonotype. This chain links TRBV7-2 with TRBJ1-2, with 8 bases lining up with TRBD1. The junction had 9 bases not matched to a gene; V was cut back by 1 base and J by 8 bases. CDR1 is SGHTA and CDR2 is FQGNSA in the germline V gene. There are 15 residues in the CDR3. The CDR3 coding sequence is TGTGCCAGCAGCTTAGAGATCGGGACAGGAGGCGGCTACACCTTC. The encoded protein is CASSLEIGTGGGYTF.

J is TRBJ2-5 and V is TRBV6-2 or TRBV6-3, with TRBD2 matching 12 bases. The length of the CDR3 is 15 residues. Per the germline V gene, CDR1 is MNHEY and CDR2 is SVGEGT. The trim removed 4 bases at V and 5 bases at J, leaving 5 bases unmatched. CDR3 DNA sequence: TGTGCCAGCAGTTCCCTAGCGGGAGGGATGGAGACCCAGTACTTC. Its protein product is CASSSLAGGMETQYF.

There are many counts of this clonotype. The rearrangement joins TRBV14 to TRBJ1-2, with 10 bases that match TRBD1. Germline-derived CDR1 and CDR2 are SGHDN and FVKESK. The V gene end was trimmed by 1 base and the J gene end by 8 bases; junction bases not matched to a gene: 7. CDR3 length: 15 amino acids. CDR3 amino acids: CASSQVGTGERGYTF. The CDR3 coding sequence is TGTGCCAGCAGCCAAGTGGGGACAGGGGAAAGAGGCTACACCTTC. The full variable domain, its missing parts supplied by reference TRBV14 and TRBJ1-2, is EAGVTQFPSHSVIEKGQTVTLRCDPISGHDNLYWYRRVMGKEIKFLLHFVKESKQDESGMPNNRFLAERTGGTYSTLKVQPAELEDSGVYFCASSQVGTGERGYTFGSGTRLTVV.

This sequence joins TRBV6-5 and TRBJ1-1, with TRBD1 identical over 7 bases. V trimming: 4 bases; J trimming: 1 base; junction bases outside the gene matches: 9. Germline CDR1 MNHEY, CDR2 SVGAGI. This CDR3 spans 16 amino acids. The CDR3 loop reads CASSSFTQGTNTEAFF. For the CDR3, the DNA is TGTGCCAGCAGTTCCTTCACACAGGGGACGAACACTGAAGCTTTCTTT.

This clonotype appeared a few times. The rearrangement links TRBV5-6 to TRBJ1-1; perhaps TRBD1 as D (5 bases). There are 20 residues in the CDR3. The V gene's germline CDR1 is SGHDT and CDR2 YYEEEE. V was shortened by 4 bases and J by 1 base, with 29 bases between the two germline ends. Here the CDR3 DNA reads TGTGCCAGCAGCAAACAACGATTCCGCATGCGTGGGGACCCGAACACTGAAGCTTTCTTT. Translating it yields CASSKQRFRMRGDPNTEAFF.

The chain couples TRBV14 to TRBJ2-7; tentatively, D is TRBD2 (6 bases). The CDR3 length is 15 residues. The V gene lost 0 bases and the J gene lost 2 bases, with 11 bases spanning the gap. Germline assignment: CDR1 SGHDN and CDR2 FVKESK. This CDR3 reads CASSQEPWRAYEQYF. Written as DNA, the CDR3 is TGTGCCAGCAGCCAAGAACCGTGGAGGGCCTACGAGCAGTACTTC.

This clonotype came up many times. This chain uses TRBV11-2 with TRBJ1-1; D is possibly TRBD1 (5 bases). The length of the CDR3 is 15 residues. The germline V gene encodes CDR1 SGHAT and CDR2 FQNNGV. Trimming removed 1 base from V and 4 bases from J, with 13 bases in between. CDR3 in amino acids: CASSLANTGVTEAFF. Written as DNA, the CDR3 is TGTGCCAGCAGCTTAGCCAATACAGGAGTCACTGAAGCTTTCTTT.

This clonotype has at least ten counts. The genes are TRBV5-5 and TRBJ2-3; D not resolved. The CDR3 is made up of 12 amino acids. From germline, CDR1 is SGHKS and CDR2 YYEKEE (reference sequence). V was clipped by 2 bases and J by 7 bases, with 8 bases between them. The CDR3 nucleotides read TGTGCCAGCAGCTTATATCAGTATACGCAGTATTTT. As protein: CASSLYQYTQYF. Filled out from reference TRBV5-5 and TRBJ2-3, the complete variable domain reads DAGVTQSPTHLIKTRGQQVTLRCSPISGHKSVSWYQQVLGQGPQFIFQYYEKEERGRGNFPDRFSARQFPNYSSELNVNALLLGDSALYLCASSLYQYTQYFGPGTRLTVL.

This clonotype was picked up many times. This sequence joins TRBV7-2 and TRBJ2-7, with TRBD2 as a possible D gene (5 bases). V lost 5 bases, J lost 0 bases, and 17 bases lay in between. This CDR3 has 16 amino acids. Germline V gene lookup returns CDR1 SGHTA and CDR2 FQGNSA. This CDR3 reads CASSPNSGMSSYEQYF. Written as DNA, the CDR3 is TGTGCCAGCAGCCCTAACAGCGGAATGAGCTCCTACGAGCAGTACTTC. Supplemented by reference TRBV7-2 and TRBJ2-7, the full variable domain reads GAGVSQSPSNKVTEKGKDVELRCDPISGHTALYWYRQSLGQGLEFLIYFQGNSAPDKSGLPSDRFSAERTGGSVSTLTIQRTQQEDSAVYLCASSPNSGMSSYEQYFGPGTRLTVT.

This clonotype has a count of ten or more. In DNA, the CDR3 is TGTGCCAGCAGCTTACTTGAAACTGAAGCTTTCTTT. Encoded protein: CASSLLETEAFF. The V gene is TRBV7-9, the J gene TRBJ1-1, with D hard to call. CDR3 size: 12 residues. The V and J ends lost 2 bases and 5 bases respectively, with 6 bases between them. Germline V gene lookup returns CDR1 SEHNR and CDR2 FQNEAQ (reference sequence).

This clonotype is labeled medium-sized. The CDR3 protein is CASSYDEQSQHQETQYF. As DNA, the CDR3 is TGTGCCAGCAGTTACGACGAACAGAGCCAACACCAAGAGACCCAGTACTTC. The rearrangement links TRBV5-5 to TRBJ2-5, with D unclear. Trimming removed 5 bases from V and 0 bases from J, with 20 bases in between. Germline V gene lookup returns CDR1 SGHKS and CDR2 YYEKEE (reference sequence). This CDR3 is 17 amino acids long. The full variable domain, with the rest looked up from reference TRBV5-5 and TRBJ2-5, is DAGVTQSPTHLIKTRGQQVTLRCSPISGHKSVSWYQQVLGQGPQFIFQYYEKEERGRGNFPDRFSARQFPNYSSELNVNALLLGDSALYLCASSYDEQSQHQETQYFGPGTRLLVL.

By share, this clonotype counts as medium-sized. CDR3 in DNA: TGTGCCAGCAGCGGTCGACAGGGAGGCTCCTACAATGAGCAGTTCTTC. Translated, it gives CASSGRQGGSYNEQFF. V is TRBV7-2 and J is TRBJ2-1; possibly TRBD1 for D (7 bases). V was clipped by 5 bases and J by 0 bases, with 14 bases between them. CDR3 length: 16 residues. Germline CDR1 is SGHTA and CDR2 is FQGNSA.

This clonotype came up many times. This chain connects TRBV6-2 or TRBV6-3 to TRBJ2-7, with D hard to call. Germline CDR1 and CDR2: MNHEY and SVGEGT. The CDR3 covers 11 residues. V dropped 1 base and J dropped 12 bases, with 10 bases sitting between them. CDR3 sequence (DNA): TGTGCCAGCAGTTACTTCCGTGAGTGGTACTTC. Amino acid sequence: CASSYFREWYF.

This clonotype came up a few times. As DNA, the CDR3 is TGTGCCAGCACCATAAGAAAGTTTGGCAGTCAAGAGACCCAGTACTTC. This translates into CASTIRKFGSQETQYF. The rearrangement uses TRBV7-2 and TRBJ2-5; D is unclear. CDR3 length equals 16 residues. Germline V CDR1 and CDR2: SGHTA, FQGNSA. V lost 7 bases, J lost 2 bases, and 20 bases lay in between.

The chain joins TRBV7-2 to TRBJ1-1, with D unresolved. Per germline, CDR1 SGHTA and CDR2 FQGNSA. V was cut by 1 base and J by 4 bases, with 7 bases left in between. The CDR3 is made up of 13 amino acids. The chain's CDR3 is CASSLDRTTEAFF. The CDR3 DNA sequence: TGTGCCAGCAGCTTAGATCGGACCACTGAAGCTTTCTTT.

In this sample, this clonotype turned up many times. V gene TRBV6-1 combines with J gene TRBJ2-1; D gene uncertain. Trimming took 7 bases from V and 1 from J, leaving 11 bases between them. In germline, CDR1 is MNHNS, CDR2 SASEGT. This CDR3 has 14 residues. CDR3 in amino acids: CASIPPGSYNEQFF. The CDR3, as DNA: TGTGCCAGCATTCCCCCAGGTTCCTACAATGAGCAGTTCTTC.

At least ten counts were recorded for this clonotype. The rearrangement joins TRBV20-1 to TRBJ1-1; D is unresolved. Germline CDR1 DFQATT, CDR2 SNEGSKA (reference sequence). The ends were cut back, 1 base at V and 4 bases at J, with 10 bases in the middle. This CDR3 is built from 13 residues. The CDR3 sequence is CSARGDPGTEAFF. The CDR3 coding sequence is TGCAGTGCTAGAGGCGATCCCGGCACTGAAGCTTTCTTT.